This paragraph covers one T cell receptor (beta chain) sequence. Preparation of the TCRbeta library used unique molecular identifiers. TCRdb analysed the PCR reads with MiXCR anew, one entry per CDR3 protein. Of some 550,000 distinct CDR3 sequences in the sample, 18% were seen once. These data come from a study of T-cell reconstitution after alpha-beta-depleted transplantation in children. V lost 2 bases and J lost 4; bases outside the gene matches: 4. This CDR3 is built from 14 residues. Looked up from germline, CDR1 is MNHEY and CDR2 is SVGAGI. V is TRBV6-5 and J is TRBJ1-2; 7 bases are shared with TRBD1. Sequencing was performed on PBMCs from the stem cell graft donor, taken from the stem cell graft. The sequence came from a human donor who donated a stem cell graft to a child with acute lymphoblastic leukemia. The CDR3 sequence: CASSYQGEFYGYTF. CDR3 DNA: TGTGCCAGCAGTTACCAGGGGGAATTCTATGGCTACACCTTC.